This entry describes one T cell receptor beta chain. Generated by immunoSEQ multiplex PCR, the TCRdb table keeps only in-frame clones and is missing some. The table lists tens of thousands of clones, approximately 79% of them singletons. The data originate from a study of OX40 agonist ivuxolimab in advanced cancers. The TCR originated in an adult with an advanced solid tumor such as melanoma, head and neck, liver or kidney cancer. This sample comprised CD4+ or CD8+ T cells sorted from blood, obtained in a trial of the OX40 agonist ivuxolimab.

As DNA, the CDR3 is TGTGCCAGCAGCGGGACTAGCGGGAACGAGGGTGAGCAGTTCTTC. Residues: CASSGTSGNEGEQFF. V gene TRBV9 combines with J gene TRBJ2-1; 12 bases align to TRBD2. The V and J ends lost 3 bases and 9 bases, in that order; junction bases with no gene match: 7. The CDR3 is made up of 15 amino acids. Germline V gene lookup returns CDR1 SGDLS and CDR2 YYNGEE.